A single T cell receptor (beta chain) is shown here with its context. No antigen is known for it. No much larger clonotype is one base removed from it; base qualities were not supplied. The data stem from a study of blood T cell repertoires in COVID-19 (dated by TCRdb to about 2020). About the study as a whole: Samples from collaborators originated in the United States, Italy and Spain and spanned both the acute and convalescent phases of COVID-19. The material from the prospective study consisted of cDNA or gDNA derived from T cells, B-cell-depleted T cells, or PBMCs. Deeply sampled blood TCRbeta repertoires from subjects exposed to, actively infected with, or recovered from COVID-19 were included in the dataset. The repertoires were released in a freely available public database meant as a resource for research on the immune response to SARS-CoV-2. Samples came from the ongoing ImmuneRACE study (first 160 participants) plus 1,254 subjects from 6 global collaborators. A de-identified subject ID, COVID-19 status, age in years and sex were almost always included in the sample metadata. Where available, HLA class I and class II types were taken from metadata supplied by the sample provider and were not determined by assay-based typing.

Collaborating institutions collected whole blood in K2EDTA tubes following their own protocols. For TCRbeta analysis, collaborator samples were shipped as frozen whole blood, as isolated PBMCs, or as DNA extracted from either sample type. The paper as a whole reports these results and caveats: The quantity of clinical and demographic metadata differed by source and by participant and was supplied without curation.

The CDR3, cysteine through phenylalanine, is 15 amino acids long. Solely the CDR3 DNA is kept, with 45 bases framed from the first base. The germline ends are 6 bases apart after V is trimmed by 0 bases and J by 0 bases. As encoded in the germline V gene, CDR1 is ENHRY while CDR2 is SYGVKD. TCRbeta CDR3 regions were amplified from genomic DNA by means of the immunoSEQ Assay, a bias-controlled multiplex PCR. In the authors' own workflow: Within the assay, amplification of reference gene primers was used to estimate how many nucleated cells each sample contained. To quantify the absolute abundance of each unique TCRbeta CDR3 rearrangement, sequence reads were collapsed and filtered. For each sample, productive Simpson clonality was calculated as the square root of Simpson's diversity index across productive rearrangements. TCRdb provides this immuneACCESS table in a form limited to in-frame rearrangements. Some clones are lacking; in checked studies, under half of them reflect an unresolved V gene, and why the rest are absent is not known. That table supplies the V and J calls and clone size; D and trimming were determined from the DNA. The sample records about 180,000 clones, about three quarters of which are singletons. The top ten clonotypes cover less than 30% of the sample.

The sequenced sample was peripheral blood. Here the chain combines TRBV10-3 and TRBJ1-5; no confident D gene assignment can be made. This TCR was sampled from a woman in her 70s with acute or convalescent COVID-19. The CDR3 protein is CAISESGLSNQPQHF. The sequenced DNA is TGTGCCATCAGTGAGTCCGGTCTTAGCAATCAGCCCCAGCATTTT.